This TCR beta chain was captured by sequencing in a study of blood T cell repertoires in COVID-19. Study-level background: The study drew acute and convalescent COVID-19 samples from the United States, Italy and Spain. PBMCs, B-cell-depleted T cells, or T cells were the source of the cDNA or gDNA that made up the material.

The length of the CDR3 is 14 residues. V shed 0 bases and J shed 4 bases, with 9 bases lying between them. CDR1 LNHNV and CDR2 YYDKDF come from the germline V gene (reference sequence). This clone is a singleton in its sample. Method: immunoSEQ multiplex PCR; TCRdb's copy keeps in-frame clones and lacks some. The sample lists approximately 390,000 clones, 85% to 90% occurring once. The chain joins TRBV15 to TRBJ1-2; a weak D match, TRBD1 (5 bases). The TCR comes from a man younger than 30 with active or convalescent COVID-19. The sample taken for sequencing was peripheral blood. The CDR3 spells CATSRDLGGYGYTF. CDR3 DNA sequence: TGTGCCACCAGCAGAGATTTGGGGGGCTATGGCTACACCTTC.